Following are 21 T cell receptor beta chains from one sample sequenced in a study of beta chain features in type 1 diabetes. Sequencing targeted expressed TCRB transcripts, as all isolated RNA had been reverse transcribed. Only in-frame clones appear in the TCRdb table, and some are missing; sequencing was by immunoSEQ multiplex PCR. The sample yields 500,000 to 700,000 clones, roughly 16% seen once. The sequenced sample was naive CD4+ T cells from blood. The origin of the receptors is a young man in good health.

There are a few counts of this clone. The chain couples TRBV7-9 to TRBJ2-1; no firm D call. V was clipped by 7 bases and J by 0 bases, with 19 bases between them. Germline CDR1 SEHNR, CDR2 FQNEAQ (reference sequence). This CDR3 has 17 residues. The CDR3 DNA is TGTGCCAGCATCTCTTACGGTACCTTAAGCTCCTACAATGAGCAGTTCTTC. Protein product: CASISYGTLSSYNEQFF. Drawing the rest from reference TRBV7-9 and TRBJ2-1, the complete variable domain is DTGVSQNPRHKITKRGQNVTFRCDPISEHNRLYWYRQTLGQGPEFLTYFQNEAQLEKSRLLSDRFSAERPKGSFSTLEIQRTEQGDSAMYLCASISYGTLSSYNEQFFGPGTRLTVL.

This clone was counted a few times. This rearrangement joins TRBV18 to TRBJ1-2; TRBD1 agrees at 9 bases. With 6 bases clipped from V and 7 bases from J, the junction kept 9 bases outside the gene matches. The CDR3 has 14 residues. CDR1 and CDR2 from the germline V gene are KGHSH and LQKENI. The CDR3 sequence: CASSQDRGIRGYTF. In DNA, the CDR3 is TGTGCCAGCTCTCAGGACAGGGGAATACGTGGCTACACCTTC.

This clone appeared a few times. The gene calls are TRBV28 and TRBJ1-6; 7 bases are a match to TRBD1. CDR3 length: 15 residues. Germline-derived CDR1 and CDR2 are MDHEN and SYDVKM. V gave up 7 bases and J gave up 9 bases; unmatched junction bases: 12. This CDR3 is CASTPRDRHLSPLHF. Written as DNA, the CDR3 is TGTGCCAGCACCCCACGGGACAGACACCTTTCACCCCTCCACTTT.

V gene TRBV10-3 combines with J gene TRBJ2-5; the match to TRBD2 covers 7 bases. CDR3 size: 14 residues. Germline CDR1 and CDR2: ENHRY and SYGVKD. V lost 2 bases and J lost 3; bases outside the gene matches: 3. The CDR3 reads CAISEGLAEETQYF. The CDR3 DNA reads TGTGCCATCAGTGAGGGGCTAGCGGAAGAGACCCAGTACTTC.

The V gene is TRBV9, the J gene TRBJ1-6; 11 nucleotides match TRBD1. CDR1 and CDR2 from the germline V gene are SGDLS and YYNGEE. The CDR3 length is 17 residues. J was trimmed by 7 bases and V by 3 bases; bases with no gene match: 9. CDR3 region: CASSARTGGPGNSPLHF. CDR3 coding DNA: TGTGCCAGCAGCGCTAGGACAGGGGGCCCGGGGAATTCACCCCTCCACTTT. Combining the CDR3 with reference TRBV9 and TRBJ1-6 gives the whole variable domain DSGVTQTPKHLITATGQRVTLRCSPRSGDLSVYWYQQSLDQGLQFLIQYYNGEERAKGNILERFSAQQFPDLHSELNLSSLELGDSALYFCASSARTGGPGNSPLHFGNGTRLTVT.

With regard to this clone: Other DNA variants within this sample encode the same CDR3. The chain joins TRBV4-3 to TRBJ2-3; a possible D gene is TRBD2 (5 bases). Trimming left V 1 base short and J 0 bases short, with 5 bases between. This CDR3 has 14 residues. The germline V gene has CDR1 LGHNA and CDR2 YSLEER. The CDR3 nucleotides read TGCGCCAGCAGCCAAGGGACTAGCACAGATACGCAGTATTTT. Encoded protein: CASSQGTSTDTQYF.

Regarding this clone: The sample contains more than one DNA sequence encoding this CDR3. This sequence joins TRBV4-3 and TRBJ2-7, with a tentative D call TRBD2 (6 bases). CDR1 is LGHNA, CDR2 YSLEER, per germline. CDR3 size: 13 residues. Between the trimmed V and J ends, which lost 0 bases and 3 bases, there was a span of 6 bases. The CDR3 DNA follows: TGCGCCAGCAGCCAAGATAGCGGCTACGAGCAGTACTTC. It codes for CASSQDSGYEQYF.

The chain has TRBV5-1 and TRBJ2-2; D ambiguous. Germline V gene data show CDR1 as SGHRS and CDR2 as YFSETQ. The CDR3 has 15 amino acids. V gave up 1 base and J gave up 4 bases, with 11 bases separating them. This CDR3 is CASSLRWLATGELFF. Written as DNA, the CDR3 is TGCGCCAGCAGCTTGAGATGGCTGGCCACCGGGGAGCTGTTTTTT.

The genes are TRBV9 and TRBJ2-2; possible D gene TRBD1, 7 bases. Germline V gene lookup returns CDR1 SGDLS and CDR2 YYNGEE. This CDR3 comprises 15 residues. With 0 bases removed from V and 7 bases from J, the gap between germline ends came to 13 bases. CDR3 sequence: CASSVEGRGVGELFF. The CDR3, as DNA: TGTGCCAGCAGCGTAGAGGGCAGGGGGGTCGGGGAGCTGTTTTTT.

The chain links TRBV15 to TRBJ1-2; a possible D gene is TRBD1 (5 bases). Trimming removed 1 base at V and 0 bases at J, with 15 bases between. This CDR3 is built from 17 residues. The V gene's germline CDR1 is LNHNV and CDR2 YYDKDF (reference sequence). CDR3 DNA: TGTGCCACCAGCAGAGGCGGGACGGATAGTCCTAACTATGGCTACACCTTC. Protein: CATSRGGTDSPNYGYTF.

The V and J genes are TRBV5-1 and TRBJ1-1; D not resolved. Germline CDR1 reads SGHRS; CDR2 reads YFSETQ. The CDR3 totals 15 residues. Trimming left V 0 bases short and J 0 bases short, with 9 bases between. Here the CDR3 DNA reads TGCGCCAGCAGCTTGGCCCAGTTAATGAACACTGAAGCTTTCTTT. Translation gives CASSLAQLMNTEAFF.

This clone has only a few counts. This chain uses TRBV4-2 with TRBJ2-3; the match to TRBD2 covers 11 bases. With 5 bases clipped from V and 5 bases from J, the junction kept 12 bases outside the gene matches. From germline, CDR1 is LGHNA and CDR2 YNFKEQ. The CDR3 is 17 residues long. CDR3: CASSGAIAGGPRDTQYF. The CDR3 coding sequence is TGTGCCAGCAGCGGGGCGATAGCGGGGGGGCCCCGAGATACGCAGTATTTT.

This clone was counted only a few times. This sample includes further DNA sequences coding for the same CDR3. This sequence joins TRBV7-2 and TRBJ2-1; D is ambiguous. Germline V gene data show CDR1 as SGHTA and CDR2 as FQGNSA. The V end lost 4 bases, the J end lost 6 bases, and 7 bases lay between the germline ends. The CDR3 contains 12 residues. CDR3 in amino acids: CASSSLVNEQFF. CDR3 DNA: TGTGCCAGCAGCTCCCTAGTCAATGAGCAGTTCTTC. The variable domain in full, completed from reference TRBV7-2 and TRBJ2-1, reads GAGVSQSPSNKVTEKGKDVELRCDPISGHTALYWYRQSLGQGLEFLIYFQGNSAPDKSGLPSDRFSAERTGGSVSTLTIQRTQQEDSAVYLCASSSLVNEQFFGPGTRLTVL.

The chain employs TRBV29-1 and TRBJ2-7; D might be TRBD1 or TRBD2, each matching 6 bases. V was shortened by 6 bases and J by 4 bases, with 13 bases between the two germline ends. Germline V gives CDR1 SQVTM, CDR2 ANQGSEA. The CDR3 totals 12 residues. CDR3 in amino acids: CSVGGRKYEQYF. DNA for the CDR3: TGCAGCGTCGGGGGCCGTAAATACGAGCAGTACTTC.

The V gene is TRBV7-2, the J gene TRBJ2-5; 9 bases fit TRBD1. The V segment lost 5 bases and the J segment 4 bases; nucleotides outside the gene matches: 20. The CDR3 length is 19 residues. Per the germline V gene, CDR1 is SGHTA and CDR2 is FQGNSA. CDR3: CASSLIQTGQGGSRETQYF. The CDR3 nucleotides are TGTGCCAGCAGCCTAATACAAACGGGACAGGGCGGGAGTCGAGAGACCCAGTACTTC.

This clone has a handful of counts. The V call is TRBV7-2, the J call TRBJ2-2; TRBD1 is a possible D gene (6 bases). The CDR3 is 16 residues long. The germline V gene encodes CDR1 SGHTA and CDR2 FQGNSA. Trimming cost V 3 bases and J 2 bases, with 13 bases left between them. Here the CDR3 reads CASSFLGQINTGELFF. The CDR3 DNA sequence: TGTGCCAGCAGCTTTTTAGGACAGATTAACACCGGGGAGCTGTTTTTT.

This clone has more than one count but fewer than ten. CDR3 region: CAWSQGQSPYNEQFF. The DNA of the CDR3 is TGTGCCTGGAGTCAAGGACAGTCACCTTACAATGAGCAGTTCTTC. V and J are TRBV30 and TRBJ2-1; D is possibly TRBD1 (6 bases). V was clipped by 2 bases and J by 4 bases, with 15 bases between them. The CDR3 runs 15 residues. From germline, CDR1 is GTSNPN and CDR2 SVGIG (reference sequence).

This clone was observed a handful of times. The chain is built from TRBV18 and TRBJ1-5; 8 nucleotides agree with TRBD1. The V and J ends lost 6 bases and 1 base, in that order; junction bases with no gene match: 8. The CDR3 loop spans 16 amino acids. CDR1 and CDR2 (germline): KGHSH, LQKENI. CDR3 coding DNA: TGTGCCAGCTCGAATCAGGGGGCGCCAAGCAATCAGCCCCAGCATTTT. This encodes CASSNQGAPSNQPQHF.

CDR3 sequence (DNA): TGTGCCAGCAGCTTGGGACAGCGCACAGATACGCAGTATTTT. Translation gives CASSLGQRTDTQYF. The chain joins TRBV7-3 to TRBJ2-3; 7 nucleotides line up with TRBD1. CDR1 is SGHTA, CDR2 FQGTGA, per germline. This CDR3 has 14 residues. Trimming at V came to 3 bases and at J to 1 base, leaving 1 base not matched to a gene.

The J gene is TRBJ2-2, the V gene TRBV29-1; D might be TRBD2 (7 bases). This CDR3 spans 19 amino acids. Germline loops: CDR1 SQVTM, CDR2 ANQGSEA. The V end was cut by 4 bases, the J end by 1 base, with 25 bases between. The CDR3 reads CSVANLRGANPLNTGELFF. CDR3 coding DNA: TGCAGCGTTGCAAACCTTCGGGGGGCAAACCCCTTGAACACCGGGGAGCTGTTTTTT.

The J gene is TRBJ2-1, the V gene TRBV9; 7 bases fit TRBD2. CDR1 SGDLS and CDR2 YYNGEE come from the germline V gene. V was clipped by 1 base and J by 6 bases; unmatched bases: 4. The CDR3 loop spans 14 amino acids. This chain's CDR3 is CASSVNPSGNEQFF. The CDR3 DNA reads TGTGCCAGCAGCGTAAATCCTAGCGGCAATGAGCAGTTCTTC.